One and the same sample provided the 2 T cell receptor beta chains below, sequenced in a study of OX40 agonist ivuxolimab in advanced cancers. Profiling relied on immunoSEQ multiplex PCR, and the TCRdb table lists in-frame clones only, not all of them. The table shows around 65,000 clones, with around 92% occurring only once. The sequencing here drew on CD4+ or CD8+ T cells sorted from blood, taken in a trial of the OX40 agonist ivuxolimab. Receptor source: an adult with an advanced solid tumor such as melanoma, head and neck, liver or kidney cancer.

The V and J genes are TRBV4-1 and TRBJ2-2, with D unresolved. The V gene's germline CDR1 is MGHRA and CDR2 YSYEKL. V lost 1 base and J lost 3, with 6 bases in between. The CDR3 loop spans 14 amino acids. The CDR3 DNA sequence: TGCGCCAGCAGCCAAGTGGGCGACACCGGGGAGCTGTTTTTT. Translation gives CASSQVGDTGELFF.

The gene calls are TRBV15 and TRBJ1-1; perhaps TRBD1 as D (6 bases). The CDR3 spans 15 residues. Trimming removed 5 bases from V and 0 bases from J, with 13 bases in between. Looked up from germline, CDR1 is LNHNV and CDR2 is YYDKDF (reference sequence). In DNA form, the CDR3 reads TGTGCCACCAGCGACAAGGGGGGTATGAACACTGAAGCTTTCTTT. Its protein is CATSDKGGMNTEAFF. The variable domain in full, with the rest retrieved from reference TRBV15 and TRBJ1-1, is DAMVIQNPRYQVTQFGKPVTLSCSQTLNHNVMYWYQQKSSQAPKLLFHYYDKDFNNEADTPDNFQSRRPNTSFCFLDIRSPGLGDTAMYLCATSDKGGMNTEAFFGQGTRLTVV.